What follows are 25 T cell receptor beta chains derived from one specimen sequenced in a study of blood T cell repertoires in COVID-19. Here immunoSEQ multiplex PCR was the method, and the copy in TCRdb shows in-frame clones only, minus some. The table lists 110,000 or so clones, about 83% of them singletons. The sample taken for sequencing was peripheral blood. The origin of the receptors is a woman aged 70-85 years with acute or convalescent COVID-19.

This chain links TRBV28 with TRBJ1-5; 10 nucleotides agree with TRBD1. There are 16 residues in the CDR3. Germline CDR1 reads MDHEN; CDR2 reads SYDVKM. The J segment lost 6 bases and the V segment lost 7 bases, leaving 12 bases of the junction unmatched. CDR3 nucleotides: TGTGCCAGCATTAGTAGGGACAGGGGACCGAGTCAGCCCCAGCATTTT. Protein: CASISRDRGPSQPQHF.

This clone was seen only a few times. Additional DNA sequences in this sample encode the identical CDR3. CDR3 sequence (DNA): TGTGCCAGCAGTTTATCCGGGTACCAAGAGACCCAGTACTTC. It encodes CASSLSGYQETQYF. The chain recombines TRBV28 with TRBJ2-5; D not certain. CDR1 MDHEN and CDR2 SYDVKM come from the germline V gene. The CDR3 is 14 residues long. V dropped 1 base and J dropped 0 bases, with 6 bases sitting between them.

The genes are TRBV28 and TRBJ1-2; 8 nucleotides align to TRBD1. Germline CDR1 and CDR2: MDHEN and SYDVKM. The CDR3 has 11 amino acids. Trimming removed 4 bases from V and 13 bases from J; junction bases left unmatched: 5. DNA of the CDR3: TGTGCCAGCAGTTCCCGGACAGGGCCCACCTTC. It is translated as CASSSRTGPTF.

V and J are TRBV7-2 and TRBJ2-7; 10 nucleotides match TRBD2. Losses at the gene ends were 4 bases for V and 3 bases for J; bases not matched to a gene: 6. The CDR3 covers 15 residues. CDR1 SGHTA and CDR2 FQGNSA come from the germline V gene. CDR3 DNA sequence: TGTGCCAGCAGCTCTACCGGGACTAGCGACTACGAGCAGTACTTC. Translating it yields CASSSTGTSDYEQYF.

CDR3 nucleotides: TGTGCCAGCAGCGCAGGACAGGGTGGTAATTCACCCCTCCACTTT. Translating gives CASSAGQGGNSPLHF. The chain employs TRBV9 and TRBJ1-6; the match to TRBD1 covers 8 bases. This CDR3 has 15 amino acids. Trimming cost V 3 bases and J 6 bases; bases outside gene matches: 5. The germline V gene has CDR1 SGDLS and CDR2 YYNGEE.

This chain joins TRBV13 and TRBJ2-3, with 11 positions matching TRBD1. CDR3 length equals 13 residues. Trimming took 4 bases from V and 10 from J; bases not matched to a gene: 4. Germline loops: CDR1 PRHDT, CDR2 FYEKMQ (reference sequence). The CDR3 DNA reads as TGTGCCAGCAGCTCGGGACAGGGGGTTTCGCAGTATTTT. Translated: CASSSGQGVSQYF.

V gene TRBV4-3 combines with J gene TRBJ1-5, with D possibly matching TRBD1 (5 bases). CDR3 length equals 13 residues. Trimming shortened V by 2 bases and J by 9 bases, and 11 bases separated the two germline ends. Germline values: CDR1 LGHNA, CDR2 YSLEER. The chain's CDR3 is CASSQHQGRPQHF. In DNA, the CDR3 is TGCGCCAGCAGCCAACATCAGGGCCGGCCCCAGCATTTT.

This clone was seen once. CDR3 protein: CASSEGGSIGSGNTIYF. The CDR3, as DNA: TGTGCCAGCAGTGAAGGTGGGAGTATTGGCTCTGGAAACACCATATATTTT. The chain is built from TRBV6-1 and TRBJ1-3; D not resolved. V was pared by 1 base and J by 0 bases, with 13 bases between. The CDR3 spans 17 residues. CDR1 is MNHNS, CDR2 SASEGT, per germline.

The CDR3 region is CASSPPAGETQYF. Here the CDR3 DNA reads TGTGCCAGCAGCCCACCAGCAGGAGAGACCCAGTACTTC. V usage is TRBV7-9 and J usage is TRBJ2-5, with D uncertain. The CDR3 loop spans 13 amino acids. Per germline, CDR1 SEHNR and CDR2 FQNEAQ (reference sequence). Trimming took off 5 bases at V and 4 bases at J, with 11 bases between the two ends.

The CDR3 protein is CASSRPTVLYGYTF. CDR3 DNA: TGTGCCAGCAGTCGACCTACAGTTCTCTATGGCTACACCTTC. The rearrangement joins TRBV6-2 or TRBV6-3 to TRBJ1-2; D gene ambiguous. The CDR3 length is 14 residues. CDR1 is MNHEY, CDR2 SVGEGT, per germline. V lost 5 bases and J lost 4, with 14 bases in between.

The DNA for the CDR3 is TGTGCCAGCTCCCCAGACGTGGAGACTGAAGCTTTCTTT. Translation gives CASSPDVETEAFF. The chain joins TRBV18 to TRBJ1-1; no firm D call. Trimming removed 6 bases from V and 5 bases from J, with 13 bases in between. Germline V gene lookup returns CDR1 KGHSH and CDR2 LQKENI. The CDR3 sequence is 13 residues long.

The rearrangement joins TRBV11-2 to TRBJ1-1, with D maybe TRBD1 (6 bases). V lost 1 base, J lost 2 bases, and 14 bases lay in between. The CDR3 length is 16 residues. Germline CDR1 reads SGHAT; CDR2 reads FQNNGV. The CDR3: CASSLAGGGLNTEAFF. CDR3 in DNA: TGTGCCAGCAGCTTAGCGGGTGGGGGCCTCAACACTGAAGCTTTCTTT.

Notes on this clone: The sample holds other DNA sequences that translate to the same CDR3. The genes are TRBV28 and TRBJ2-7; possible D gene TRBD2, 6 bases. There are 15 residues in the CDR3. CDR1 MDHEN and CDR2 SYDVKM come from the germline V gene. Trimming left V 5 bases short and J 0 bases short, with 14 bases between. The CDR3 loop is CASSPSRGLSYEQYF. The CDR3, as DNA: TGTGCCAGCAGTCCTTCCCGGGGACTCTCCTACGAGCAGTACTTC.

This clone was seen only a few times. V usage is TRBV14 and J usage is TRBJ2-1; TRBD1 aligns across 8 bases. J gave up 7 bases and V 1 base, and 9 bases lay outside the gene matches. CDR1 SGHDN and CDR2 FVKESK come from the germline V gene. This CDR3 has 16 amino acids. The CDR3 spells CASSQVSGGAGNEQFF. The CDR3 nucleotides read TGTGCCAGCAGCCAAGTTTCAGGGGGCGCCGGGAATGAGCAGTTCTTC.

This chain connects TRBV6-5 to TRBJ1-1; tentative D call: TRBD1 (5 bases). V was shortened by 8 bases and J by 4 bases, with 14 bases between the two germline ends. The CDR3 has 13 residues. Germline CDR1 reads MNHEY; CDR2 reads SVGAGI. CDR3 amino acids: CASRPGFGTEAFF. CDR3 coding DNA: TGTGCCAGCCGTCCAGGGTTCGGCACTGAAGCTTTCTTT.

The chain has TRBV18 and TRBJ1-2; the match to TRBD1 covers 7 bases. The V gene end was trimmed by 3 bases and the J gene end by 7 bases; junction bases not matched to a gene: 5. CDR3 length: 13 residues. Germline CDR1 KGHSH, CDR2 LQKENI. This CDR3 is CASSPGQSTGYTF. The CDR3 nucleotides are TGTGCCAGCTCACCGGGACAGTCCACTGGCTACACCTTC.

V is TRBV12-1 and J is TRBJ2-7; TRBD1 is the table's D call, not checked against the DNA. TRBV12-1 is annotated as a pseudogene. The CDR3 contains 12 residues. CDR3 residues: CASSSLQGQGLV. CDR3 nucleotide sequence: TGTGCCAGCAGCTCCCTCCAGGGACAAGGATTAGTC.

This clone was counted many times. The chain's CDR3 is CASSPIFLWEGRHEQFF. The CDR3 DNA sequence: TGTGCCAGCAGCCCTATCTTTTTGTGGGAGGGCCGCCATGAGCAGTTCTTC. The gene calls are TRBV7-2 and TRBJ2-1; 7 bases line up with TRBD2. The CDR3 is 17 residues long. The V segment lost 5 bases and the J segment 8 bases; nucleotides outside the gene matches: 18. CDR1 and CDR2 from the germline V gene are SGHTA and FQGNSA.

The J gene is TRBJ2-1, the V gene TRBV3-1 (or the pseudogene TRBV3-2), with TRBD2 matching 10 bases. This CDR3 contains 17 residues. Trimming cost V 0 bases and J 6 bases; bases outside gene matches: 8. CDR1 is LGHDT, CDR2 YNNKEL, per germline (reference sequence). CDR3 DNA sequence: TGTGCCAGCAGCCAAGATTGGAAGCGGGGGGGCCGCAATGAGCAGTTCTTC. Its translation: CASSQDWKRGGRNEQFF.

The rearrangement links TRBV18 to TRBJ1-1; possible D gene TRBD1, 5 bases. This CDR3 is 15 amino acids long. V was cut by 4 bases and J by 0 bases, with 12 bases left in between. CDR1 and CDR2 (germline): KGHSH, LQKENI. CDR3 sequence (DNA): TGTGCCAGCTCACTGGCGGGGGTCATGAACACTGAAGCTTTCTTT. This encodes CASSLAGVMNTEAFF.

DNA for the CDR3: TGTGCCAGCAGTTTTAACTATAATTCACCCCTCCACTTT. Encoded protein: CASSFNYNSPLHF. The J gene is TRBJ1-6, the V gene TRBV27; no clear D. Germline V gene sequence: CDR1 MNHEY, CDR2 SMNVEV (reference sequence). Trimming removed 3 bases from V and 3 bases from J, with 3 bases in between. The CDR3 runs 13 residues.

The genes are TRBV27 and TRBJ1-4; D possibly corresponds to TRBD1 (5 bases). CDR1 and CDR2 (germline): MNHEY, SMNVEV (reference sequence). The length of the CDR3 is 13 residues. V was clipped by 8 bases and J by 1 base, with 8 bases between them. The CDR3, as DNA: TGTGCCAGCGGACACAGAACTAATGAAAAACTGTTTTTT. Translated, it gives CASGHRTNEKLFF.

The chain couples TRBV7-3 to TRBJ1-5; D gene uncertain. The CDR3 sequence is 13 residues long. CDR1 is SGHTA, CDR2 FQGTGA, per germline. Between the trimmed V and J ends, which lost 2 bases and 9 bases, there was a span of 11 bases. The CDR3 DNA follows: TGTGCCAGCAGCTTACATCCGAGTTGGCCCCAGCATTTT. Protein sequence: CASSLHPSWPQHF.

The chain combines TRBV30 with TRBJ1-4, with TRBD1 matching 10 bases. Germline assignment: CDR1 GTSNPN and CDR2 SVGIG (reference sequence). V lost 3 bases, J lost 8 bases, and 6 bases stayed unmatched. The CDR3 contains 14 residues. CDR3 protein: CAWSLDRGSEKLFF. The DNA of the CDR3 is TGTGCCTGGAGCCTGGACAGGGGGAGCGAAAAACTGTTTTTT.

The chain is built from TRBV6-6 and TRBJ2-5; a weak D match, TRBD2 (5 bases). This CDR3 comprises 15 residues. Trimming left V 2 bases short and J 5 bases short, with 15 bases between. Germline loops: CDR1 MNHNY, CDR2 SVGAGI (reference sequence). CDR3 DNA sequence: TGTGCCAGCAGTTACGCGGGCCCGAGAGGGGAGACCCAGTACTTC. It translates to CASSYAGPRGETQYF.